A single sample gave rise to the 29 T cell receptor beta chains below, sequenced in a study of T cell responses to AZD1222 COVID-19 vaccine. TCRdb keeps only in-frame clones here, not all; method: immunoSEQ multiplex PCR. The data contain tens of thousands of clones, about 93% of them seen just once; the ten biggest clones take up 5.2%. The specimen comprised peripheral blood, sampled on day 0 of MenACWY control vaccination. These receptors all stem from an adult in good health.

This chain links TRBV6-4 with TRBJ2-3, with D unresolved. The germline V gene has CDR1 MRHNA and CDR2 SNTAGT. V gave up 3 bases and J gave up 4 bases, with 11 bases separating them. This CDR3 spans 14 amino acids. The CDR3 spells CASSESGTPDTQYF. For the CDR3, the DNA is TGTGCCAGCAGTGAGTCTGGAACCCCAGATACGCAGTATTTT.

The rearrangement joins TRBV19 to TRBJ2-2, with 9 bases matching TRBD1. The CDR3 is 16 amino acids. CDR1 and CDR2 (germline): LNHDA, SQIVND (reference sequence). Losses at the gene ends were 6 bases for V and 2 bases for J; bases not matched to a gene: 7. CDR3 sequence reads: CASRTPGQGNTGELFF. The CDR3 nucleotides read TGTGCCAGTAGGACCCCGGGACAGGGCAACACCGGGGAGCTGTTTTTT.

V usage is TRBV3-1 (or the pseudogene TRBV3-2) and J usage is TRBJ2-1, with unresolved D. This CDR3 has 12 residues. The germline gives CDR1 LGHDT, CDR2 YNNKEL (reference sequence). Trimming cost V 5 bases and J 2 bases, with 4 bases left between them. The CDR3 loop reads CASSDAYNEQFF. The CDR3 DNA sequence: TGTGCCAGCAGCGACGCCTACAATGAGCAGTTCTTC.

The rearrangement uses TRBV15 and TRBJ2-1, with TRBD2 matching over 8 bases. CDR3 length: 13 residues. Germline-derived CDR1 and CDR2 are LNHNV and YYDKDF (reference sequence). With V trimmed by 1 base and J by 8 bases, 1 base remained unmatched. CDR3 region: CATSRGTSYEQFF. The DNA of the CDR3 is TGTGCCACCAGCAGAGGGACTAGCTATGAGCAGTTCTTC.

This clone was detected only once. The rearrangement uses TRBV10-3 and TRBJ2-7; 8 positions match TRBD1. CDR1 is ENHRY, CDR2 SYGVKD, per germline. After removal of 7 bases from V and 9 bases from J, the junction contained 5 bases not matched to a gene. The CDR3 has 11 amino acids. In nucleotides, the CDR3 is TGTGCCATCAAGAAACAGGGGGTGCAGTACTTC. Protein sequence: CAIKKQGVQYF.

The V call is TRBV6-5, the J call TRBJ1-1; 8 bases align to TRBD1. Looked up from germline, CDR1 is MNHEY and CDR2 is SVGAGI. Germline trimming cut 7 bases from V and 3 bases from J; bases unmatched to any gene: 7. This CDR3 has 14 amino acids. The CDR3 DNA reads as TGTGCCAGCACCAGACAGGGGCTGGACACTGAAGCTTTCTTT. Residues: CASTRQGLDTEAFF.

This clone was counted only a few times. This chain links TRBV7-8 with TRBJ2-7; no definite D call. Germline assignment: CDR1 SGHVS and CDR2 FQNEAQ. V was shortened by 5 bases and J by 0 bases, with 8 bases between the two germline ends. This CDR3 has 13 residues. CDR3 residues: CASSETRSYEQYF. In DNA, the CDR3 is TGTGCCAGCAGCGAGACTCGCTCCTACGAGCAGTACTTC. Using reference TRBV7-8 and TRBJ2-7 for the parts outside the CDR3, the full variable domain is GAGVSQSPRYKVAKRGQDVALRCDPISGHVSLFWYQQALGQGPEFLTYFQNEAQLDKSGLPSDRFFAERPEGSVSTLKIQRTQQEDSAVYLCASSETRSYEQYFGPGTRLTVT.

This chain joins TRBV7-2 and TRBJ1-3; D not resolved. The CDR3 has 18 residues. Germline loops: CDR1 SGHTA, CDR2 FQGNSA. V lost 0 bases to trimming and J lost 0 bases, with 15 bases between them. This CDR3 reads CASSLASSLRNSGNTIYF. CDR3 nucleotides: TGTGCCAGCAGCTTAGCGTCATCTTTGAGAAACTCTGGAAACACCATATATTTT. Together with reference TRBV7-2 and TRBJ1-3, the CDR3 gives the full variable domain: GAGVSQSPSNKVTEKGKDVELRCDPISGHTALYWYRQSLGQGLEFLIYFQGNSAPDKSGLPSDRFSAERTGGSVSTLTIQRTQQEDSAVYLCASSLASSLRNSGNTIYFGEGSWLTVV.

V and J are TRBV6-5 and TRBJ1-1; D remains ambiguous. The germline V gene encodes CDR1 MNHEY and CDR2 SVGAGI. The V and J ends lost 7 bases and 5 bases respectively, with 14 bases between them. CDR3 length equals 13 residues. CDR3 in DNA: TGTGCCAGCACCAACCTCCTGGGGACTGAAGCTTTCTTT. Amino acid sequence: CASTNLLGTEAFF.

V and J are TRBV11-3 and TRBJ2-1, with D perhaps matching TRBD1 or TRBD2 (5 bases each). V lost 1 base, J lost 12 bases, and 10 bases lay in between. Looked up from germline, CDR1 is SGHNT and CDR2 is YENEEA. CDR3 length: 12 residues. CDR3 residues: CASSLVGTVQFF. The CDR3 region has the DNA TGTGCCAGCAGCTTAGTCGGGACGGTGCAGTTCTTC.

This chain connects TRBV23-1 to TRBJ2-1; D remains ambiguous. TRBV23-1 falls under the ORF class, with uncertain function. V shed 4 bases and J shed 5 bases, with 6 bases lying between them. The CDR3 is 12 amino acids. The CDR3 region has the DNA TGCGCCAGCAGTCTTTATAACAATGAGCAGTTCTTC. This translates into CASSLYNNEQFF.

J is TRBJ2-7 and V is TRBV28; D is perhaps TRBD1 or TRBD2 (5 bases each). CDR3 length equals 12 residues. CDR1 and CDR2 from the germline V gene are MDHEN and SYDVKM. Deletions cut 6 bases from V and 6 bases from J, with 12 bases between. CDR3 in amino acids: CASRGPDSEQYF. As DNA, the CDR3 is TGTGCCAGCAGGGGGCCGGACTCCGAGCAGTACTTC. The whole variable domain, remainder taken from reference TRBV28 and TRBJ2-7, is DVKVTQSSRYLVKRTGEKVFLECVQDMDHENMFWYRQDPGLGLRLIYFSYDVKMKEKGDIPEGYSVSREKKERFSLILESASTNQTSMYLCASRGPDSEQYFGPGTRLTVT.

The chain combines TRBV5-8 with TRBJ2-2, with TRBD2 matching over 7 bases. The CDR3 is made up of 15 amino acids. Trimming cost V 2 bases and J 4 bases; bases outside gene matches: 5. Germline V gene sequence: CDR1 SGHTS, CDR2 YDEGEE. The CDR3 sequence: CASSFRLAATGELFF. DNA for the CDR3: TGTGCCAGCAGCTTTCGTCTAGCGGCCACCGGGGAGCTGTTTTTT.

The genes are TRBV6-5 and TRBJ1-1; D might be TRBD1 (6 bases). This CDR3 spans 15 amino acids. Germline V CDR1 and CDR2: MNHEY, SVGAGI. V shed 1 base and J shed 2 bases, with 11 bases lying between them. CDR3 DNA sequence: TGTGCCAGCAGTTACTTTTCGGACAGTAACACTGAAGCTTTCTTT. Protein: CASSYFSDSNTEAFF.

The chain combines TRBV5-4 with TRBJ1-1; perhaps TRBD1 as D (6 bases). V gave up 0 bases and J gave up 4 bases, with 13 bases separating them. In germline, CDR1 is SGHNT, CDR2 YYREEE (reference sequence). There are 15 residues in the CDR3. The CDR3 sequence is CASSLDTDSGTEAFF. Here the CDR3 DNA reads TGTGCCAGCAGCTTGGATACGGACAGTGGCACTGAAGCTTTCTTT. The whole variable domain, remainder taken from reference TRBV5-4 and TRBJ1-1, is ETGVTQSPTHLIKTRGQQVTLRCSSQSGHNTVSWYQQALGQGPQFIFQYYREEENGRGNFPPRFSGLQFPNYSSELNVNALELDDSALYLCASSLDTDSGTEAFFGQGTRLTVV.

This clone has just one count. The CDR3 DNA sequence: TGTGCCAGCAGCTTATCGGCTTGGGAGACCCAGTACTTC. Its translation is CASSLSAWETQYF. V usage is TRBV11-3 and J usage is TRBJ2-5; D gene unclear. V gave up 2 bases and J gave up 5 bases, with 9 bases separating them. The CDR3 is 13 amino acids. Germline loops: CDR1 SGHNT, CDR2 YENEEA.

The chain's CDR3 is CASSRTEYNEQFF. For the CDR3, the DNA is TGTGCCAGCAGTCGGACGGAGTACAATGAGCAGTTCTTC. The gene calls are TRBV6-2 or TRBV6-3 and TRBJ2-1; no clear D. Germline V gives CDR1 MNHEY, CDR2 SVGEGT. Trimming took off 5 bases at V and 4 bases at J, with 9 bases between the two ends. This CDR3 contains 13 residues.

The chain uses TRBV29-1 and TRBJ2-3; 11 bases are a match to TRBD1. There are 14 residues in the CDR3. The ends lost 6 bases at V and 8 bases at J; junction bases unmatched: 10. Per germline, CDR1 SQVTM and CDR2 ANQGSEA. CDR3 coding DNA: TGCAGCGTCTTGGGGACAGGGACAGGGGGTACGCAGTATTTT. Translation gives CSVLGTGTGGTQYF.

The chain links TRBV5-1 to TRBJ2-7; D gene uncertain. The CDR3 extends over 15 amino acids. The germline CDR1 and CDR2 sequences are SGHRS and YFSETQ. Between the trimmed V and J ends, which lost 5 bases and 0 bases, there was a span of 15 bases. The DNA for the CDR3 is TGCGCCAGCAGGCAACGGATCCAGGACTCCTACGAGCAGTACTTC. Encoded protein: CASRQRIQDSYEQYF.

CDR3 in DNA: TGTGCCAGCAGTGCCCTAAGCGGCGGGGAGCTGTTTTTT. Translating gives CASSALSGGELFF. The chain carries TRBV6-4 and TRBJ2-2; tentatively, D is TRBD2 (5 bases). The CDR3 length is 13 residues. Germline V gene lookup returns CDR1 MRHNA and CDR2 SNTAGT. With 4 bases removed from V and 7 bases from J, the gap between germline ends came to 10 bases.

There are a few counts of this clone. The V gene is TRBV25-1, the J gene TRBJ2-3; 11 bases agree with TRBD2. CDR3 length: 17 residues. The germline V gene has CDR1 MGHDK and CDR2 SYGVNS. V dropped 4 bases and J dropped 2; count of bases not matched to a gene: 8. As DNA, the CDR3 is TGTGCCAGCAGTGCCAATAGCGGGGGGGCCAACACAGATACGCAGTATTTT. Encoded protein: CASSANSGGANTDTQYF. The whole variable domain, filled in from reference TRBV25-1 and TRBJ2-3, reads EADIYQTPRYLVIGTGKKITLECSQTMGHDKMYWYQQDPGMELHLIHYSYGVNSTEKGDLSSESTVSRIRTEHFPLTLESARPSHTSQYLCASSANSGGANTDTQYFGPGTRLTVL.

The rearrangement links TRBV25-1 to TRBJ1-2; no definite D call. V lost 4 bases to trimming and J lost 3 bases, with 15 bases between them. The CDR3 totals 15 residues. Germline CDR1 MGHDK, CDR2 SYGVNS. The CDR3 region is CASSVTFPSHYGYTF. The DNA of the CDR3 is TGTGCCAGCAGTGTGACCTTTCCTTCCCACTATGGCTACACCTTC.

The chain is built from TRBV4-1 and TRBJ2-7; a possible D gene is TRBD1 (6 bases). This CDR3 is built from 14 residues. Trimming took 0 bases from V and 1 from J, leaving 7 bases between them. Germline loops: CDR1 MGHRA, CDR2 YSYEKL. The CDR3 reads CASSQDRGSYEQYF. The CDR3 DNA sequence: TGCGCCAGCAGCCAAGATAGGGGGTCCTACGAGCAGTACTTC.

This chain links TRBV7-9 with TRBJ2-7; D might be TRBD1 (5 bases). This CDR3 has 14 amino acids. V shed 2 bases and J shed 6 bases, with 14 bases lying between them. CDR1 is SEHNR and CDR2 is FQNEAQ in the germline V gene (reference sequence). In nucleotides, the CDR3 is TGTGCCAGCAGCTTAACAGGATCCTGGGGCGAGCAGTACTTC. It is translated as CASSLTGSWGEQYF.

The V gene is TRBV7-8, the J gene TRBJ2-7, with D unresolved. This CDR3 spans 13 amino acids. V lost 1 base, J lost 4 bases, and 8 bases lay in between. Germline-derived CDR1 and CDR2 are SGHVS and FQNEAQ. The CDR3 DNA sequence: TGTGCCAGCAGCTTAGACCAGCGATACGAGCAGTACTTC. Its translation: CASSLDQRYEQYF.

The V call is TRBV1, the J call TRBJ2-7; TRBD2 is the table's D call and was not checked against the DNA. TRBV1 is a listed pseudogene. The CDR3 consists of 17 residues. Here the CDR3 DNA reads TGCACCAGCAGCCAGACCGGGACTTCCCGTTTCTCCTACGAGCAGTACTTC. It is translated as CTSSQTGTSRFSYEQYF.

This chain uses TRBV10-1 with TRBJ1-2; weak D call: TRBD1 (6 bases). The CDR3 has 13 residues. CDR1 WNHNN and CDR2 SYGVQD come from the germline V gene (reference sequence). V lost 9 bases and J 3 bases, leaving 14 bases between the germline ends. DNA of the CDR3: TGCGCCAGGGAGGAAGGGGGGGACTATGGCTACACCTTC. Translated, it gives CAREEGGDYGYTF.

This chain uses TRBV18 with TRBJ1-1; D ambiguous. Germline V gene sequence: CDR1 KGHSH, CDR2 LQKENI. The CDR3 contains 13 residues. V was clipped by 6 bases and J by 2 bases, with 10 bases between them. The CDR3 protein is CASSTKGNTEAFF. CDR3 sequence (DNA): TGTGCCAGCTCCACAAAGGGCAACACTGAAGCTTTCTTT.

This chain links TRBV5-1 with TRBJ2-5, with D possibly TRBD1 on 5 matching bases. This CDR3 has 15 amino acids. V was cut by 0 bases and J by 0 bases, with 9 bases left in between. Germline V gene lookup returns CDR1 SGHRS and CDR2 YFSETQ. The DNA for the CDR3 is TGCGCCAGCAGCTTGGGACAGTTAAACCAAGAGACCCAGTACTTC. It codes for CASSLGQLNQETQYF.